The next 28 T cell receptor beta chains were all read from a single sample in a study of T cell repertoires in cytomegalovirus infection. TCRdb itself ran the reads through MiXCR, one entry per CDR3 protein. The sample lists roughly 920,000 distinct CDR3 sequences, roughly 31% occurring once. Antigens of these TCRs are unknown. The material sequenced was cultured CD8+ T cells from PBMCs, taken from culture after CMV antigen stimulation. These receptors originate from a human donor in good health (CMV status not recorded). Some clones in this sample may be carry-over from other donors' samples.

The V and J genes are TRBV5-4 and TRBJ1-3, with 9 bases aligning to TRBD1. Germline CDR1 reads SGHNT; CDR2 reads YYREEE (reference sequence). There are 15 residues in the CDR3. Germline trimming cut 4 bases from V and 0 bases from J; bases unmatched to any gene: 2. This CDR3 is CASSKQGASGNTIYF. The CDR3 DNA follows: TGTGCCAGCAGCAAACAGGGGGCCTCTGGAAACACCATATATTTT.

In this sample, this clonotype turned up a few times. The chain combines TRBV5-6 with TRBJ1-2; D unclear. Germline loops: CDR1 SGHDT, CDR2 YYEEEE. The CDR3 is 12 amino acids. V shed 0 bases and J shed 7 bases, with 7 bases lying between them. CDR3 sequence (DNA): TGTGCCAGCAGCTTGGCAATCATTGGCTACACCTTC. This translates into CASSLAIIGYTF.

The rearrangement joins TRBV10-3 to TRBJ2-2; possible D gene TRBD1, 6 bases. The CDR3 totals 15 residues. V was cut by 5 bases and J by 0 bases, with 10 bases left in between. The germline gives CDR1 ENHRY, CDR2 SYGVKD. CDR3: CAISYRDTNTGELFF. The CDR3 nucleotides are TGTGCCATCAGTTACAGGGACACGAACACCGGGGAGCTGTTTTTT.

This chain connects TRBV27 to TRBJ2-2; no definite D call. Per the germline V gene, CDR1 is MNHEY and CDR2 is SMNVEV (reference sequence). This CDR3 has 9 residues. The CDR3, as DNA: TGTGAGGGAACCGGGGAGCTGTTTTTT. This encodes CEGTGELFF.

This clonotype was seen more than once but under ten times. This rearrangement joins TRBV7-8 to TRBJ2-1, with 9 bases aligning to TRBD1. This CDR3 contains 16 residues. With 8 bases clipped from V and 7 bases from J, the junction kept 15 bases outside the gene matches. Germline V CDR1 and CDR2: SGHVS, FQNEAQ. The CDR3 spells CASLSGTGKERNEQFF. The DNA of the CDR3 is TGTGCCAGCCTCTCCGGGACAGGGAAAGAGAGGAATGAGCAGTTCTTC.

This sequence joins TRBV28 and TRBJ1-2; D remains unclear. This CDR3 has 16 amino acids. V lost 6 bases and J 6 bases, leaving 23 bases between the germline ends. Germline V gives CDR1 MDHEN, CDR2 SYDVKM. In DNA form, the CDR3 reads TGTGCCAGCAGCCCGTCTCCAGGAGAATTTACTGATGGCTACACCTTC. It codes for CASSPSPGEFTDGYTF.

The chain is built from TRBV6-1 and TRBJ2-7; D is undetermined. This CDR3 is built from 12 residues. Germline V gene data show CDR1 as MNHNS and CDR2 as SASEGT. Trimming pared 3 bases from V and 4 bases from J, leaving 7 bases between. The CDR3, as DNA: TGTGCCAGCAGTGATCCCGGTTACGAGCAGTACTTC. Translation gives CASSDPGYEQYF.

The V gene is TRBV9, the J gene TRBJ2-1; D could derive from TRBD1 or TRBD2 (7 bases each). CDR1 is SGDLS, CDR2 YYNGEE, per germline. This CDR3 is 15 amino acids long. V was trimmed by 3 bases and J by 8 bases, leaving 18 bases between them. DNA for the CDR3: TGTGCCAGCAGCGGCGCAGGGGGGGCCAGAGATGAGCAGTTCTTC. Residues: CASSGAGGARDEQFF.

V and J are TRBV6-1 and TRBJ1-1; D possibly corresponds to TRBD1 (5 bases). The CDR3 extends over 14 amino acids. Germline CDR1 and CDR2: MNHNS and SASEGT. V gave up 5 bases and J gave up 5 bases, with 15 bases separating them. CDR3 DNA: TGTGCCAGCAGTTATGGGGGGGGTCTTACTGAAGCTTTCTTT. This encodes CASSYGGGLTEAFF.

The chain employs TRBV5-6 and TRBJ2-5, with D possibly matching TRBD2 (6 bases). V shed 5 bases and J shed 7 bases, with 18 bases lying between them. The CDR3 contains 14 residues. Germline-derived CDR1 and CDR2 are SGHDT and YYEEEE. CDR3 amino acids: CASRSGGDFTTQYF. CDR3 nucleotides: TGTGCCAGCAGGTCAGGAGGGGACTTTACGACCCAGTACTTC. Together with reference TRBV5-6 and TRBJ2-5, the CDR3 gives the full variable domain: DAGVTQSPTHLIKTRGQQVTLRCSPKSGHDTVSWYQQALGQGPQFIFQYYEEEERQRGNFPDRFSGHQFPNYSSELNVNALLLGDSALYLCASRSGGDFTTQYFGPGTRLLVL.

Remarks on this clonotype: Germline is not matched at one junction end, which may reflect a read error. The chain has TRBV28 and TRBJ1-1, with TRBD1 identical over 8 bases. CDR1 MDHEN and CDR2 SYDVKM come from the germline V gene. The CDR3 is 15 amino acids. The CDR3 spells CVSSFHGQGGTEAFF. The CDR3, as DNA: TGTGTCAGCAGTTTCCATGGACAGGGTGGCACTGAAGCTTTCTTT.

This clonotype has a handful of counts. A read error may produce the germline difference seen at one junction end. This sequence joins TRBV7-7 and TRBJ2-2; D is perhaps TRBD1 or TRBD2 (6 bases each). CDR1 SSHAT and CDR2 FNYEAQ come from the germline V gene (reference sequence). There are 15 residues in the CDR3. CDR3 DNA sequence: TGTGCTAGCAGCCCGAGGAGGGGGGAAACCGGGGAGCTGTTTTTT. As protein: CASSPRRGETGELFF.

This clonotype was detected many times. This chain links TRBV7-8 with TRBJ1-4, with 9 bases identical to TRBD1. V trimming: 1 base; J trimming: 5 bases; junction bases outside the gene matches: 2. This CDR3 comprises 15 residues. From germline, CDR1 is SGHVS and CDR2 FQNEAQ. CDR3 nucleotides: TGTGCCAGCAGCTTAGGGGACAGGGTAAATGAAAAACTGTTTTTT. Protein sequence: CASSLGDRVNEKLFF.

J is TRBJ2-2 and V is TRBV6-4; D unresolved. The CDR3 is made up of 13 amino acids. Germline assignment: CDR1 MRHNA and CDR2 SNTAGT. Trimming stripped 0 bases from V and 7 bases from J, with 6 bases between. The CDR3 protein is CASSDSLNGELFF. CDR3 nucleotides: TGTGCCAGCAGTGACTCGCTCAACGGGGAGCTGTTTTTT.

The V call is TRBV6-8, the J call TRBJ2-7; the match to TRBD2 covers 14 bases. Germline CDR1 and CDR2: MNHGY and SAAAGT. Trimming took 5 bases from V and 1 from J; bases not matched to a gene: 4. The CDR3 is made up of 16 amino acids. The CDR3 bases are TGTGCCAGCAGTCTTCGACTAGCGGGGGGGTCCTACGAGCAGTACGTC. This translates into CASSLRLAGGSYEQYV.

The V and J genes are TRBV6-2 or TRBV6-3 and TRBJ1-2, with a weak D call TRBD1 (5 bases). Deletions cut 6 bases from V and 3 bases from J, with 17 bases between. Looked up from germline, CDR1 is MNHEY and CDR2 is SVGEGT. This CDR3 spans 15 amino acids. The CDR3 spells CASRFRDRGDYGYTF. The CDR3 DNA follows: TGTGCCAGCAGATTCCGGGATAGGGGAGACTATGGCTACACCTTC.

The chain couples TRBV12-5 to TRBJ2-5; 12 bases match TRBD2. This CDR3 has 15 amino acids. The J segment lost 6 bases and the V segment lost 4 bases, leaving 6 bases of the junction unmatched. Germline CDR1 reads LGHNT; CDR2 reads FRNRAP. As DNA, the CDR3 is TGTGCTAGTGGTTCGGGACTAGCGGGTTCTCAGACCCAGTACTTC. Residues: CASGSGLAGSQTQYF.

The V gene is TRBV19, the J gene TRBJ2-5, with 7 bases lining up with TRBD1. J gave up 1 base and V 3 bases, and 11 bases lay outside the gene matches. Looked up from germline, CDR1 is LNHDA and CDR2 is SQIVND (reference sequence). CDR3 length: 17 residues. The CDR3, as DNA: TGTGCCAGTAGTATTGGGGAAACGGACAGGATCCAAGAGACCCAGTACTTC. This codes for CASSIGETDRIQETQYF.

This clonotype has a single count. The V and J genes are TRBV9 and TRBJ1-6; D is perhaps TRBD1 (5 bases). Germline values: CDR1 SGDLS, CDR2 YYNGEE. The CDR3 length is 15 residues. V lost 4 bases to trimming and J lost 6 bases, with 14 bases between them. The CDR3 reads CASSPPKGPNSPLHF. The CDR3 bases are TGTGCCAGCAGCCCCCCGAAGGGACCTAATTCACCCCTCCACTTT.

CDR3 protein: CASSLGPRTEQYF. CDR3 bases: TGTGCCAGCAGTCTGGGACCGCGCACCGAGCAGTACTTC. The chain couples TRBV27 to TRBJ2-7; possibly TRBD1 or TRBD2 for D (5 bases each). V shed 5 bases and J shed 6 bases, with 14 bases lying between them. The V gene's germline CDR1 is MNHEY and CDR2 SMNVEV (reference sequence). This CDR3 contains 13 residues.

This clonotype was counted at least ten times. The chain recombines TRBV7-6 with TRBJ1-1; D is unclear. V was clipped by 1 base and J by 0 bases, with 9 bases between them. From germline, CDR1 is SGHVS and CDR2 FNYEAQ. This CDR3 contains 15 residues. CDR3 sequence: CASSLEWSVNTEAFF. CDR3 DNA: TGTGCCAGCAGCTTAGAGTGGTCAGTGAACACTGAAGCTTTCTTT.

This sequence joins TRBV28 and TRBJ2-2; 9 bases line up with TRBD1. This CDR3 is built from 18 residues. Germline CDR1 MDHEN, CDR2 SYDVKM. The ends lost 7 bases at V and 5 bases at J; junction bases unmatched: 17. In DNA, the CDR3 is TGTGCCAGCAAGGACGAGGTCGTGGGACAGGGTATAACCGGGGAGCTGTTTTTT. Amino acids: CASKDEVVGQGITGELFF.

This clonotype turned up a few times. The chain recombines TRBV19 with TRBJ2-6; 7 positions agree with TRBD1. Germline CDR1 LNHDA, CDR2 SQIVND (reference sequence). This CDR3 is built from 17 residues. J was trimmed by 0 bases and V by 5 bases; bases with no gene match: 7. CDR3 DNA sequence: TGTGCCAGTAGTCCACGGGACAGCAGCTCTGGGGCCAACGTCCTGACTTTC. It specifies CASSPRDSSSGANVLTF.

This clonotype was counted ten times or more. The V gene is TRBV6-2 or TRBV6-3, the J gene TRBJ2-5; D is ambiguous. The CDR3 sequence is 11 residues long. CDR1 MNHEY and CDR2 SVGEGT come from the germline V gene. The V and J ends lost 1 base and 5 bases respectively, with 2 bases between them. In DNA form, the CDR3 reads TGTGCCAGCAGTTACTGGGAGACCCAGTACTTC. It translates to CASSYWETQYF.

This clonotype has more than one count but fewer than ten. This sequence joins TRBV27 and TRBJ2-4, with D tentatively TRBD1 (6 bases). The CDR3 runs to 13 residues. CDR1 and CDR2 (germline): MNHEY, SMNVEV (reference sequence). V shed 9 bases and J shed 8 bases, with 17 bases lying between them. Here the CDR3 reads CASAIGQNYIQYF. The CDR3 DNA sequence: TGTGCCAGTGCTATTGGACAGAACTACATTCAGTACTTC.

V is TRBV13 and J is TRBJ2-1, with TRBD2 matching over 8 bases. Germline V lookup: CDR1 PRHDT, CDR2 FYEKMQ (reference sequence). This CDR3 has 15 residues. The junction had 9 bases not matched to a gene; V was cut back by 3 bases and J by 8 bases. The CDR3 DNA is TGTGCCAGCAGCTTCGGGGGGGGGCCTAAGGATGAGCAGTTCTTC. This gives the protein CASSFGGGPKDEQFF.

In this sample, this clonotype turned up a few times. The chain is built from TRBV11-3 and TRBJ2-2; a possible D gene is TRBD1 (7 bases). Germline CDR1 reads SGHNT; CDR2 reads YENEEA. The germline V and J ends were trimmed by 0 bases and 3 bases, with 14 bases remaining between them. This CDR3 has 17 amino acids. The CDR3 region is CASSLDRRGRDTGELFF. As DNA, the CDR3 is TGTGCCAGCAGCTTAGATCGGAGGGGGCGCGACACCGGGGAGCTGTTTTTT.

This clonotype was seen a handful of times. The genes are TRBV7-9 and TRBJ2-1; 8 positions match TRBD2. V gave up 5 bases and J gave up 6 bases; unmatched junction bases: 12. The CDR3 length is 16 residues. The germline CDR1 and CDR2 sequences are SEHNR and FQNEAQ (reference sequence). Written as DNA, the CDR3 is TGTGCCAGCAGCCCCTTCCCGGGGGGGGCCCTCAATGAGCAGTTCTTC. It encodes CASSPFPGGALNEQFF.